Following are 25 T cell receptor beta chains from one sample sequenced in a study of CD8+ T cells in alopecia areata. The sequencing template was cDNA reverse transcribed from extracted RNA. Method: immunoSEQ multiplex PCR; TCRdb's copy keeps in-frame clones and lacks some. The sample has 90,000 to 150,000 clones, 55% to 70% seen once. The sequenced material came from CD4+ T cells sorted from blood. Receptors were obtained from a human donor in good health.

The chain carries TRBV29-1 and TRBJ1-5; D not resolved. The V and J ends lost 6 bases and 6 bases respectively, with 12 bases between them. Germline CDR1 is SQVTM and CDR2 is ANQGSEA. The CDR3 is 12 residues long. The CDR3: CSVQTGSQPQHF. The CDR3 DNA follows: TGCAGCGTGCAGACGGGGAGTCAGCCCCAGCATTTT.

As for this clone: Other DNA sequences in the sample encode the same CDR3. This chain joins TRBV18 and TRBJ1-5; no definite D call. The V gene's germline CDR1 is KGHSH and CDR2 LQKENI. The CDR3 is 13 residues long. V shed 6 bases and J shed 2 bases, with 8 bases lying between them. CDR3 nucleotide sequence: TGTGCCAGCTCGGGAGGCGGCAATCAGCCCCAGCATTTT. It yields the protein CASSGGGNQPQHF.

The gene calls are TRBV30 and TRBJ1-5, with D hard to call. Trimming took 5 bases from V and 0 from J, leaving 8 bases between them. Looked up from germline, CDR1 is GTSNPN and CDR2 is SVGIG (reference sequence). The CDR3 length is 13 residues. CDR3 DNA sequence: TGTGCCTGGGCACTTTCTAGCAATCAGCCCCAGCATTTT. Translation gives CAWALSSNQPQHF.

This chain connects TRBV7-9 to TRBJ1-2; 7 positions agree with TRBD1. The germline gives CDR1 SEHNR, CDR2 FQNEAQ (reference sequence). This CDR3 contains 14 residues. V lost 5 bases to trimming and J lost 2 bases; unmatched junction nucleotides: 5. Here the CDR3 DNA reads TGTGCCAGCAGCCCTCGGGACAGCAACTATGGCTACACCTTC. Its protein is CASSPRDSNYGYTF.

This clone has only a few counts. The chain joins TRBV4-2 to TRBJ2-6, with 9 bases aligning to TRBD1. V lost 1 base, J lost 1 base, and 5 bases stayed unmatched. The CDR3 loop spans 18 amino acids. CDR1 is LGHNA, CDR2 YNFKEQ, per germline. CDR3 region: CASSQGTGAHSGANVLTF. The CDR3 region has the DNA TGTGCCAGCAGCCAAGGGACAGGGGCACATTCTGGGGCCAACGTCCTGACTTTC.

V usage is TRBV30 and J usage is TRBJ1-2; no firm D call. V was pared by 1 base and J by 8 bases, with 17 bases between. CDR3 length: 14 amino acids. Per germline, CDR1 GTSNPN and CDR2 SVGIG (reference sequence). The CDR3 loop is CAWSGLSVGEGYTF. The CDR3 DNA sequence: TGTGCCTGGAGTGGATTATCGGTCGGCGAGGGCTACACCTTC.

V and J are TRBV29-1 and TRBJ1-3; D remains ambiguous. CDR3 length: 13 residues. The germline V gene has CDR1 SQVTM and CDR2 ANQGSEA. The germline V and J ends were trimmed by 4 bases and 3 bases, with 10 bases remaining between them. The CDR3 DNA is TGCAGCGTTGGGGCCCTAAATGGAAACACCATATATTTT. It encodes CSVGALNGNTIYF.

The table lists this clone with a few counts. The genes are TRBV11-2 and TRBJ2-7; D uncertain. Germline values: CDR1 SGHAT, CDR2 FQNNGV. V shed 1 base and J shed 5 bases, with 15 bases lying between them. The CDR3 is made up of 15 amino acids. The CDR3 DNA is TGTGCCAGCAGCTTAGGAGGAACGTTCAACAACGAGCAGTACTTC. Protein: CASSLGGTFNNEQYF.

The chain combines TRBV30 with TRBJ2-2, with 9 nucleotides matching TRBD1. V was clipped by 3 bases and J by 2 bases; unmatched bases: 7. The CDR3 covers 16 residues. Germline CDR1 reads GTSNPN; CDR2 reads SVGIG (reference sequence). The CDR3 sequence: CAWRMTGGGNTGELFF. In DNA, the CDR3 is TGTGCCTGGAGGATGACAGGGGGTGGAAACACCGGGGAGCTGTTTTTT.

The chain joins TRBV2 to TRBJ2-1; 9 bases are a match to TRBD2. Per germline, CDR1 SNHLY and CDR2 FYNNEI. Trimming removed 6 bases from V and 5 bases from J; junction bases left unmatched: 11. The CDR3 contains 16 residues. The CDR3 DNA reads as TGTGCCAGCAGGCGGGAGGGGATCCCGATGGACAATGAGCAGTTCTTC. This gives the protein CASRREGIPMDNEQFF.

The V and J genes are TRBV29-1 and TRBJ2-7; TRBD1 agrees at 8 bases. Losses at the gene ends were 6 bases for V and 0 bases for J; bases not matched to a gene: 4. The germline V gene has CDR1 SQVTM and CDR2 ANQGSEA. The CDR3 runs to 13 residues. In DNA, the CDR3 is TGCAGCGTCGACAGGGGTGGCTCCTACGAGCAGTACTTC. Translation: CSVDRGGSYEQYF.

The chain links TRBV4-1 to TRBJ2-1, with 8 bases matching TRBD2. Germline values: CDR1 MGHRA, CDR2 YSYEKL. The CDR3 runs to 14 residues. With 1 base clipped from V and 7 bases from J, the junction kept 3 bases outside the gene matches. This CDR3 is CASSQAAGGNEQFF. The CDR3 DNA is TGCGCCAGCAGCCAAGCTGCGGGAGGAAATGAGCAGTTCTTC.

The genes are TRBV9 and TRBJ2-1; 7 bases agree with TRBD1. The CDR3 is 16 residues long. Germline lookup yields CDR1 SGDLS and CDR2 YYNGEE. The trim removed 4 bases at V and 0 bases at J, leaving 7 bases unmatched. The CDR3 loop is CASSPWTGSSYNEQFF. The CDR3 coding sequence is TGTGCCAGCAGCCCCTGGACAGGCAGCTCCTACAATGAGCAGTTCTTC.

The chain joins TRBV7-2 to TRBJ2-1, with D unresolved. Looked up from germline, CDR1 is SGHTA and CDR2 is FQGNSA. The CDR3 contains 16 residues. Trimming removed 5 bases at V and 0 bases at J, with 14 bases between. This CDR3 is CASSGLERLSYNEQFF. DNA of the CDR3: TGTGCCAGCAGCGGCTTGGAGAGGCTCTCCTACAATGAGCAGTTCTTC. The variable domain in full, with the rest retrieved from reference TRBV7-2 and TRBJ2-1, is GAGVSQSPSNKVTEKGKDVELRCDPISGHTALYWYRQSLGQGLEFLIYFQGNSAPDKSGLPSDRFSAERTGGSVSTLTIQRTQQEDSAVYLCASSGLERLSYNEQFFGPGTRLTVL.

As DNA, the CDR3 is TGTGCCACCAGCAGAGATTGGGACAACAATCAGCCCCAGCATTTT. Translating it yields CATSRDWDNNQPQHF. V and J are TRBV15 and TRBJ1-5; maybe TRBD1 (6 bases). Germline V gene sequence: CDR1 LNHNV, CDR2 YYDKDF (reference sequence). V shed 0 bases and J shed 3 bases, with 9 bases lying between them. The CDR3 extends over 15 amino acids.

This clone was detected only a few times. The chain couples TRBV30 to TRBJ2-3, with unresolved D. In germline, CDR1 is GTSNPN, CDR2 SVGIG (reference sequence). The germline V and J ends were trimmed by 1 base and 6 bases, with 8 bases remaining between them. The CDR3 has 12 amino acids. CDR3 in DNA: TGTGCCTGGAGTGACGCGCCTGATACGCAGTATTTT. Translating gives CAWSDAPDTQYF.

The V call is TRBV23-1, the J call TRBJ1-5; no clear D gene. TRBV23-1 is given ORF status, its function remaining uncertain. This CDR3 region has 17 residues. V dropped 2 bases and J dropped 2 bases, with 16 bases sitting between them. The CDR3 here is CASSQRKVERGNQPQHF. The CDR3 bases are TGCGCCAGCAGTCAAAGGAAGGTGGAGCGAGGCAATCAGCCCCAGCATTTT.

This chain links TRBV7-2 with TRBJ2-3; the match to TRBD2 covers 10 bases. The junction had 4 bases not matched to a gene; V was cut back by 6 bases and J by 4 bases. CDR3 length: 14 amino acids. Germline CDR1 SGHTA, CDR2 FQGNSA. The CDR3 is CASRAGGVADTQYF. Written as DNA, the CDR3 is TGTGCCAGCAGAGCGGGAGGGGTGGCAGATACGCAGTATTTT.

The V call is TRBV29-1, the J call TRBJ2-1, with 8 bases matching TRBD1. Trimming took 7 bases from V and 7 from J; bases not matched to a gene: 6. The germline CDR1 and CDR2 sequences are SQVTM and ANQGSEA. The CDR3 is 12 amino acids. The CDR3 here is CSATDRVNEQFF. The CDR3 DNA sequence: TGCAGCGCCACGGACAGGGTGAATGAGCAGTTCTTC.

The chain is built from TRBV30 and TRBJ1-5, with D unresolved. The V and J ends lost 4 bases and 0 bases respectively, with 7 bases between them. Germline V gene sequence: CDR1 GTSNPN, CDR2 SVGIG (reference sequence). CDR3 size: 13 residues. CDR3 sequence: CAWKGPSNQPQHF. The CDR3 nucleotides are TGTGCCTGGAAAGGGCCTAGCAATCAGCCCCAGCATTTT.

The chain couples TRBV6-4 to TRBJ1-5; 7 nucleotides agree with TRBD1. Per germline, CDR1 MRHNA and CDR2 SNTAGT. The V segment lost 7 bases and the J segment 1 base; nucleotides outside the gene matches: 7. This CDR3 comprises 15 residues. This chain's CDR3 is CASNKTGTSNQPQHF. Here the CDR3 DNA reads TGTGCCAGCAATAAGACAGGGACGAGCAATCAGCCCCAGCATTTT.

The chain employs TRBV7-9 and TRBJ2-2; D might be TRBD2 (6 bases). Germline V CDR1 and CDR2: SEHNR, FQNEAQ (reference sequence). Trimming took off 3 bases at V and 0 bases at J, with 8 bases between the two ends. The CDR3 totals 15 residues. The CDR3, as DNA: TGTGCCAGCAGCTTCGGGAGCCCGAACACCGGGGAGCTGTTTTTT. Its translation is CASSFGSPNTGELFF.

The gene calls are TRBV19 and TRBJ1-5, with a weak D call TRBD1 (6 bases). Germline lookup yields CDR1 LNHDA and CDR2 SQIVND (reference sequence). Deletions cut 3 bases from V and 6 bases from J, with 12 bases between. The CDR3 sequence is 14 residues long. This CDR3 reads CASSIRQVIQPQHF. The CDR3 nucleotides are TGTGCCAGTAGTATCCGACAGGTGATTCAGCCCCAGCATTTT.

This clone was picked up one time. Relative to the germline gene, one junction end is altered; a read error may explain this. V and J are TRBV5-4 and TRBJ1-5; D unclear. Germline loops: CDR1 SGHNT, CDR2 YYREEE (reference sequence). This CDR3 is built from 13 residues. CDR3: CASSQEAGRAQHF. The CDR3 DNA reads as TGCGCCAGCAGCCAAGAAGCGGGGAGGGCCCAGCATTTT.

This sequence joins TRBV11-2 and TRBJ2-3; D uncertain. The V gene's germline CDR1 is SGHAT and CDR2 FQNNGV. V dropped 1 base and J dropped 6 bases, with 14 bases sitting between them. The CDR3 consists of 15 residues. CDR3 amino acids: CASSLAPGPGDTQYF. The DNA of the CDR3 is TGTGCCAGCAGCTTAGCGCCAGGACCGGGTGATACGCAGTATTTT.